This T cell receptor beta chain was captured by sequencing in a study of cytomegalovirus exposure and HLA in healthy donors. Overall study findings and caveats: Later analysis showed most CMV-associated TCR beta chains appearing HLA-restricted. CMV serostatus stood as the only immune exposure information on hand.

Primers included in the PCR were 60 Vbeta and 13 Jbeta primers. Sequencing was performed with immunoSEQ multiplex PCR; in TCRdb, only in-frame clones are kept and a portion is missing. The repertoire has about 130,000 clones, around 76% of them found once; the top ten carry 7.3%. This CDR3 contains 17 residues. The V segment lost 3 bases and the J segment 3 bases; nucleotides outside the gene matches: 10. Germline CDR1 MNHNS, CDR2 SASEGT. Details on this clone: The antigen is unknown.

This sequence was found in a male donor in good health and CMV-seronegative. The sequenced material came from PBMCs. The V call is TRBV6-1, the J call TRBJ1-2, with 10 nucleotides matching TRBD1. This chain's CDR3 is CASSDPAWGQGHYGYTF. CDR3 DNA: TGTGCCAGCAGTGATCCAGCCTGGGGACAGGGGCACTATGGCTACACCTTC.